Sequencing of this T cell receptor beta chain was carried out in a study of T cells in Graves' hyperthyroidism and ophthalmopathy. Germline V gene sequence: CDR1 GTSNPN, CDR2 SVGIG (reference sequence). The CDR3 extends over 16 amino acids. The V and J ends lost 4 bases and 9 bases, in that order; junction bases with no gene match: 12. This clonotype has ten or more counts. It was RNA transcripts that yielded the amplified TCR beta CDR3 regions. HTBI primers were used for first-round RT-PCR of the TCR CDR3. In TCRdb, the multiplex PCR reads were re-called with MiXCR into one record per CDR3 protein. Of under 400,000 distinct CDR3 sequences in the sample, 15% to 20% were seen once.

This chain joins TRBV30 and TRBJ2-4; 13 bases fit TRBD2. This clonotype was sampled from a woman aged 40 to 55 with Graves' ophthalmopathy. Input material: blood. The DNA of the CDR3 is TGTGCCTGGACGGCAGGACTAGCGGGAGCGGGGGTCATTCAGTACTTC. Protein product: CAWTAGLAGAGVIQYF.